The T cell receptor (beta chain) under discussion was sequenced for a study of human T cells and chemical hapten exposure. Time point in this sample: patch test 3, about 24 weeks after DPC sensitization. The treatment here: therapeutic diphenylcyclopropenone sensitization with weekly scalp DPC. This clonotype was seen more than once but under ten times. TCRdb re-called the RACE reads through MiXCR, storing one row per CDR3 protein. Counted here are about 97,000 distinct CDR3 sequences, 25% to 35% occurring once; the ten biggest clones make up 10%. Trimming cost V 2 bases and J 6 bases, with 16 bases left between them. The CDR3 spans 16 residues.

Sample: whole blood, taken in connection with sensitization to the hapten diphenylcyclopropenone (DPC). This rearrangement joins TRBV12-3 or TRBV12-4 to TRBJ1-4; maybe TRBD1 (6 bases). The sequence was collected from a middle-aged man with alopecia areata. Some clones in this sample may be carry-over from other donors' samples. The CDR3 loop reads CASSLPQGRGDEKLFF. CDR3 in DNA: TGTGCCAGCAGTTTACCGCAGGGGAGAGGGGATGAAAAACTGTTTTTT.